Presented here are 20 T cell receptor beta chains from one specimen sequenced in a study of cytomegalovirus exposure and HLA in healthy donors. PCR involved 60 Vbeta and 13 Jbeta primers. The method was immunoSEQ multiplex PCR; TCRdb's version includes in-frame clones alone and lacks a portion of them. Here the sample spans about 120,000 clones, 75% to 90% being singletons. The sample comprised PBMCs. The receptors come from a man aged 30 to 39 in good health and CMV-seronegative.

This clone was detected only a few times. The V call is TRBV9, the J call TRBJ1-2; the D gene is possibly TRBD1 (5 bases). V lost 3 bases to trimming and J lost 8 bases, with 11 bases between them. CDR1 and CDR2 (germline): SGDLS, YYNGEE. The CDR3 contains 12 residues. CDR3 in DNA: TGTGCCAGCAGCGACAGGACCCACGGCTACACCTTC. It translates to CASSDRTHGYTF.

Details on this clone: A junction end diverges from the germline sequence, so it may reflect a read error. V and J are TRBV11-2 and TRBJ2-7; TRBD1 might be the D (6 bases). The CDR3 loop spans 15 amino acids. Per germline, CDR1 SGHAT and CDR2 FQNNGV. The CDR3 loop reads CASSLDGTPPGLARF. The CDR3 nucleotides are TGTGCCAGCAGCTTAGATGGGACACCCCCCGGCTTGGCCCGCTTC.

This sequence joins TRBV2 and TRBJ1-6, with D perhaps matching TRBD1 (6 bases). There are 12 residues in the CDR3. Trimming cost V 6 bases and J 15 bases, with 15 bases left between them. Per germline, CDR1 SNHLY and CDR2 FYNNEI. CDR3 region: CASREDRVCLHF. CDR3 sequence (DNA): TGTGCCAGCAGAGAGGACAGAGTCTGCCTCCACTTT.

The rearrangement uses TRBV29-1 and TRBJ1-2; TRBD1 agrees at 12 bases. The CDR3 totals 13 residues. Germline CDR1 reads SQVTM; CDR2 reads ANQGSEA. V lost 4 bases and J lost 7; bases outside the gene matches: 4. The DNA for the CDR3 is TGCAGCGTTGTTTGGGACAGGGGGCCTGGCTACACCTTC. It specifies CSVVWDRGPGYTF.

The gene calls are TRBV2 and TRBJ2-2; TRBD2 is a possible D gene (6 bases). Trimming took off 7 bases at V and 7 bases at J, with 10 bases between the two ends. This CDR3 is 12 amino acids long. The germline V gene encodes CDR1 SNHLY and CDR2 FYNNEI. CDR3 amino acids: CASNGGFGELFF. The CDR3 DNA is TGTGCCAGCAACGGAGGGTTCGGGGAGCTGTTTTTT.

The V gene is TRBV6-5, the J gene TRBJ1-4, with D maybe TRBD1 (5 bases). CDR3 size: 14 residues. Germline CDR1 is MNHEY and CDR2 is SVGAGI. Trimming took 2 bases from V and 7 from J, leaving 11 bases between them. CDR3: CASSYAGLGEKLFF. The CDR3 nucleotides are TGTGCCAGCAGTTACGCAGGGCTGGGTGAAAAACTGTTTTTT.

CDR3 in amino acids: CASSKGLGEAQYF. CDR3 in DNA: TGTGCCAGCAGCAAGGGGCTCGGGGAGGCCCAGTACTTC. This chain joins TRBV14 and TRBJ2-5, with D tentatively TRBD2 (6 bases). Trimming stripped 5 bases from V and 9 bases from J, with 16 bases between. This CDR3 comprises 13 residues. Germline V gene lookup returns CDR1 SGHDN and CDR2 FVKESK.

The rearrangement uses TRBV10-3 and TRBJ2-6; 9 positions match TRBD1. Germline V lookup: CDR1 ENHRY, CDR2 SYGVKD. V dropped 2 bases and J dropped 0; count of bases not matched to a gene: 8. The CDR3 totals 19 residues. The chain's CDR3 is CAISEGFGQGRSGANVLTF. CDR3 bases: TGTGCCATCAGTGAGGGGTTCGGACAGGGGCGCTCTGGGGCCAACGTCCTGACTTTC.

This rearrangement joins TRBV7-2 to TRBJ2-1; TRBD2 might be the D (6 bases). The CDR3 totals 17 residues. Germline V lookup: CDR1 SGHTA, CDR2 FQGNSA. The V end lost 3 bases, the J end lost 3 bases, and 18 bases lay between the germline ends. The CDR3 is CASSFVGTPSSYNEQFF. CDR3 nucleotide sequence: TGTGCCAGCAGCTTCGTCGGGACTCCTAGTAGCTACAATGAGCAGTTCTTC.

The rearrangement uses TRBV5-1 and TRBJ2-1; 10 bases fit TRBD1. The CDR3 sequence is 15 residues long. V trimming: 5 bases; J trimming: 8 bases; junction bases outside the gene matches: 10. In germline, CDR1 is SGHRS, CDR2 YFSETQ. CDR3 residues: CASSSRGQGIDEQFF. CDR3 DNA sequence: TGCGCCAGCAGTTCCCGGGGACAGGGGATCGATGAGCAGTTCTTC. The full variable domain, its missing parts supplied by reference TRBV5-1 and TRBJ2-1, is KAGVTQTPRYLIKTRGQQVTLSCSPISGHRSVSWYQQTPGQGLQFLFEYFSETQRNKGNFPGRFSGRQFSNSRSEMNVSTLELGDSALYLCASSSRGQGIDEQFFGPGTRLTVL.

The chain recombines TRBV6-1 with TRBJ1-6; TRBD1 aligns across 7 bases. Trimming removed 3 bases from V and 9 bases from J; junction bases left unmatched: 11. Germline CDR1 MNHNS, CDR2 SASEGT. This CDR3 region has 16 residues. In DNA, the CDR3 is TGTGCCAGCAGTGACCTGGGACAGCAGAGCGGTTCACCCCTCCACTTT. It specifies CASSDLGQQSGSPLHF.

This clone was counted a single time. V is TRBV10-3 and J is TRBJ2-3; tentative D call: TRBD2 (5 bases). CDR1 is ENHRY and CDR2 is SYGVKD in the germline V gene. CDR3 length: 13 amino acids. Trimming pared 4 bases from V and 6 bases from J, leaving 11 bases between. CDR3 DNA sequence: TGTGCCATCAGTGGGGCGGGCTCGGATACGCAGTATTTT. It yields the protein CAISGAGSDTQYF.

This clone has only a few counts. V usage is TRBV5-1 and J usage is TRBJ2-1; 7 bases fit TRBD1. The germline V gene has CDR1 SGHRS and CDR2 YFSETQ. The CDR3 contains 16 residues. J gave up 5 bases and V 1 base, and 9 bases lay outside the gene matches. The CDR3 sequence: CASSLSGTEAHNEQFF. CDR3 sequence (DNA): TGCGCCAGCAGCTTGTCCGGGACAGAGGCCCACAATGAGCAGTTCTTC.

The V call is TRBV19, the J call TRBJ2-7, with D tentatively TRBD2 (5 bases). The CDR3 extends over 13 amino acids. Germline V gene lookup returns CDR1 LNHDA and CDR2 SQIVND (reference sequence). The V end was cut by 3 bases, the J end by 7 bases, with 13 bases between. CDR3 protein: CASSIPGLGEQYF. For the CDR3, the DNA is TGTGCCAGTAGTATCCCGGGGTTGGGTGAGCAGTACTTC.

This clone occurred once. The chain employs TRBV7-2 and TRBJ2-1; D might be TRBD2 (6 bases). The CDR3 length is 14 residues. Trimming stripped 4 bases from V and 4 bases from J, with 11 bases between. Germline lookup yields CDR1 SGHTA and CDR2 FQGNSA. The CDR3: CASSWGDPYNEQFF. The CDR3 DNA reads TGTGCCAGCAGCTGGGGGGACCCATACAATGAGCAGTTCTTC.

This chain uses TRBV7-2 with TRBJ1-2; tentatively, D is TRBD1 (5 bases). The CDR3 runs to 14 residues. V lost 6 bases and J lost 4, with 15 bases in between. The germline gives CDR1 SGHTA, CDR2 FQGNSA. The CDR3 is CASSELGQGYGYTF. The CDR3 DNA reads TGTGCCAGCAGTGAGTTGGGGCAGGGCTATGGCTACACCTTC.

The chain joins TRBV6-1 to TRBJ1-3; no definite D call. The CDR3 runs to 14 residues. The V gene's germline CDR1 is MNHNS and CDR2 SASEGT. Trimming took off 0 bases at V and 4 bases at J, with 7 bases between the two ends. In nucleotides, the CDR3 is TGTGCCAGCAGTGAAGCCGGAGGGGGAAACACCATATATTTT. It encodes CASSEAGGGNTIYF.

The V gene is TRBV28, the J gene TRBJ1-2, with D perhaps TRBD1 (5 bases). The CDR3 has 14 residues. V lost 6 bases, J lost 8 bases, and 19 bases lay in between. Germline V gene data show CDR1 as MDHEN and CDR2 as SYDVKM. The CDR3 is CASSPPGPPWGYTF. DNA of the CDR3: TGTGCCAGCAGCCCTCCAGGGCCCCCTTGGGGCTACACCTTC.

The rearrangement links TRBV27 to TRBJ2-6; a possible D gene is TRBD1 (5 bases). The CDR3 runs to 15 residues. V lost 5 bases and J lost 3, with 11 bases in between. Germline CDR1 and CDR2: MNHEY and SMNVEV (reference sequence). CDR3 residues: CASSPQGIGANVLTF. Written as DNA, the CDR3 is TGTGCCAGCAGTCCCCAGGGAATTGGGGCCAACGTCCTGACTTTC.

CDR3 residues: CASSLPGQGNHEQYF. Written as DNA, the CDR3 is TGCGCCAGCAGCCTACCGGGACAGGGTAATCACGAGCAGTACTTC. The V and J genes are TRBV5-1 and TRBJ2-7, with TRBD1 identical over 9 bases. V trimming: 4 bases; J trimming: 5 bases; junction bases outside the gene matches: 10. The CDR3 contains 15 residues. Germline V CDR1 and CDR2: SGHRS, YFSETQ.